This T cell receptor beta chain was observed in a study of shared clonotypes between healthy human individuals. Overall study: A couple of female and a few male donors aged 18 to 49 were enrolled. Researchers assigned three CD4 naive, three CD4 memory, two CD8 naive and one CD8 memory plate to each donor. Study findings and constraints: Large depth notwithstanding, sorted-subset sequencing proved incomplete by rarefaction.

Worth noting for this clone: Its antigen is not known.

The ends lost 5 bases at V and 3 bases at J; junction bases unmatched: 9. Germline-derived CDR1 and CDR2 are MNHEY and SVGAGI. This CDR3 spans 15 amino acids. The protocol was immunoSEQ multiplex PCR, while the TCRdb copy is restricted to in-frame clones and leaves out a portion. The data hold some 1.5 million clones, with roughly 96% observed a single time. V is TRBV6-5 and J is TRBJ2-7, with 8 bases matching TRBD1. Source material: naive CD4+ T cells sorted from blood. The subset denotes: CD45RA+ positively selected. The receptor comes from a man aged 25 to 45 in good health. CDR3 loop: CASSGAGDRNYEQYF. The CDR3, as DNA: TGTGCCAGCAGTGGGGCTGGGGACAGGAACTACGAGCAGTACTTC.